A single sample gave rise to the 25 T cell receptor beta chains below, sequenced in a study of blood T cell repertoires in COVID-19. The table came from immunoSEQ multiplex PCR; TCRdb's copy has only in-frame clones and leaves some out. Of 25,000 to 30,000 clones listed, roughly 90% are singletons. What was sequenced was peripheral blood. Receptors were obtained from a human donor in a cohort sampled during active COVID-19.

This clone was observed once. In DNA form, the CDR3 reads TGTGCCAGCAGCCCTACAGGGGTTGCAACTAATGAAAAACTGTTTTTT. Encoded protein: CASSPTGVATNEKLFF. The chain uses TRBV3-1 (or the pseudogene TRBV3-2) and TRBJ1-4; 7 bases line up with TRBD1. Germline trimming cut 4 bases from V and 0 bases from J; bases unmatched to any gene: 5. The CDR3 has 16 amino acids. CDR1 and CDR2 from the germline V gene are LGHDT and YNNKEL (reference sequence).

The genes are TRBV4-1 and TRBJ1-1, with a tentative D call TRBD1 (5 bases). The CDR3 spans 13 residues. CDR1 MGHRA and CDR2 YSYEKL come from the germline V gene. The V end was cut by 1 base, the J end by 4 bases, with 7 bases between. The CDR3 sequence is CASSQVGGTEAFF. The DNA for the CDR3 is TGCGCCAGCAGCCAAGTCGGGGGCACTGAAGCTTTCTTT.

V is TRBV5-5 and J is TRBJ2-7, with 7 bases aligning to TRBD1. V gave up 2 bases and J gave up 4 bases; unmatched junction bases: 6. The germline V gene encodes CDR1 SGHKS and CDR2 YYEKEE (reference sequence). This CDR3 region has 14 residues. In nucleotides, the CDR3 is TGTGCCAGCAGCTTCGGACAGGTAGGGTACGAGCAGTACTTC. It specifies CASSFGQVGYEQYF.

This clone was counted once. This sequence joins TRBV5-1 and TRBJ2-7; possibly TRBD1 for D (6 bases). The CDR3 runs to 15 residues. Trimming removed 4 bases at V and 1 base at J, with 15 bases between. In germline, CDR1 is SGHRS, CDR2 YFSETQ. The CDR3 sequence: CASSLGAGGSYEQYF. The DNA for the CDR3 is TGCGCCAGCAGCCTGGGGGCAGGCGGGTCCTACGAGCAGTACTTC.

This chain connects TRBV7-3 to TRBJ2-3; D uncertain. Germline V CDR1 and CDR2: SGHTA, FQGTGA. Trimming removed 6 bases at V and 6 bases at J, with 10 bases between. There are 12 residues in the CDR3. CDR3 sequence reads: CASSNNRDTQYF. The CDR3 nucleotides are TGTGCCAGCAGTAATAACCGGGATACGCAGTATTTT.

The rearrangement links TRBV12-3 or TRBV12-4 to TRBJ2-7; D may be TRBD1 (5 bases). V was trimmed by 6 bases and J by 3 bases, leaving 12 bases between them. This CDR3 has 13 amino acids. The CDR3 DNA follows: TGTGCCAGCAGACATTCTGACAGCTACGAGCAGTACTTC. Translated, it gives CASRHSDSYEQYF.

This chain links TRBV28 with TRBJ2-7; 9 positions match TRBD1. The trim removed 6 bases at V and 4 bases at J, leaving 7 bases unmatched. The CDR3 length is 14 residues. The germline V gene has CDR1 MDHEN and CDR2 SYDVKM. In nucleotides, the CDR3 is TGTGCCAGCAGCCGTCCCGGGACAGGGTACGAGCAGTACTTC. Protein product: CASSRPGTGYEQYF.

The chain is built from TRBV9 and TRBJ2-5; D is possibly TRBD1 (6 bases). Germline CDR1 reads SGDLS; CDR2 reads YYNGEE. Trimming shortened V by 3 bases and J by 0 bases, and 9 bases separated the two germline ends. The CDR3 covers 14 residues. Here the CDR3 DNA reads TGTGCCAGCAGCGCGACAGGCCACCAAGAGACCCAGTACTTC. It yields the protein CASSATGHQETQYF.

The gene calls are TRBV5-1 and TRBJ1-1; D ambiguous. Trimming removed 5 bases at V and 0 bases at J, with 8 bases between. CDR3 size: 13 residues. CDR1 is SGHRS and CDR2 is YFSETQ in the germline V gene. The CDR3 region has the DNA TGCGCCAGCAGGTCCCAGTTGAACACTGAAGCTTTCTTT. Protein product: CASRSQLNTEAFF. Full variable domain (missing parts from reference TRBV5-1 and TRBJ1-1): KAGVTQTPRYLIKTRGQQVTLSCSPISGHRSVSWYQQTPGQGLQFLFEYFSETQRNKGNFPGRFSGRQFSNSRSEMNVSTLELGDSALYLCASRSQLNTEAFFGQGTRLTVV.

The rearrangement uses TRBV7-9 and TRBJ1-1, with 11 bases identical to TRBD1. Germline V gene sequence: CDR1 SEHNR, CDR2 FQNEAQ (reference sequence). This CDR3 has 18 residues. Trimming removed 5 bases from V and 3 bases from J; junction bases left unmatched: 14. The CDR3 loop is CASSPGTGGYISDTEAFF. CDR3 coding DNA: TGTGCCAGCAGCCCGGGGACAGGGGGTTATATTAGTGACACTGAAGCTTTCTTT.

CDR3 nucleotides: TGTGCCAGCAGTGAATATGGAAACGGGGGCACCGGGGAGCTGTTTTTT. It yields the protein CASSEYGNGGTGELFF. This chain links TRBV25-1 with TRBJ2-2; D perhaps matches TRBD2 (6 bases). The germline V gene has CDR1 MGHDK and CDR2 SYGVNS. The CDR3 contains 16 residues. With 0 bases removed from V and 4 bases from J, the gap between germline ends came to 12 bases. Variable domain in full (rest from reference TRBV25-1 and TRBJ2-2): EADIYQTPRYLVIGTGKKITLECSQTMGHDKMYWYQQDPGMELHLIHYSYGVNSTEKGDLSSESTVSRIRTEHFPLTLESARPSHTSQYLCASSEYGNGGTGELFFGEGSRLTVL.

This chain joins TRBV30 and TRBJ1-4; 9 bases agree with TRBD1. The V and J ends lost 2 bases and 7 bases, in that order; junction bases with no gene match: 14. Germline V gene data show CDR1 as GTSNPN and CDR2 as SVGIG (reference sequence). The CDR3 length is 17 residues. CDR3 DNA sequence: TGTGCCTGGAGTCCACCGGGACAGGGACGAGTAAGTGAAAAACTGTTTTTT. Its protein product is CAWSPPGQGRVSEKLFF.

The chain carries TRBV29-1 and TRBJ1-5; D is ambiguous. The CDR3 extends over 15 amino acids. With 7 bases removed from V and 3 bases from J, the gap between germline ends came to 19 bases. Per germline, CDR1 SQVTM and CDR2 ANQGSEA. CDR3 loop: CSALDPTEPNQPQHF. In nucleotides, the CDR3 is TGCAGCGCCCTCGACCCAACAGAACCCAATCAGCCCCAGCATTTT.

This chain connects TRBV25-1 to TRBJ1-5; D may be TRBD1 (5 bases). The germline CDR1 and CDR2 sequences are MGHDK and SYGVNS. CDR3 length: 15 residues. Trimming shortened V by 1 base and J by 4 bases, and 11 bases separated the two germline ends. The CDR3 protein is CASSESMGGNQPQHF. CDR3 nucleotide sequence: TGTGCCAGCAGTGAATCGATGGGGGGAAATCAGCCCCAGCATTTT. Complete variable domain (other parts from reference TRBV25-1 and TRBJ1-5): EADIYQTPRYLVIGTGKKITLECSQTMGHDKMYWYQQDPGMELHLIHYSYGVNSTEKGDLSSESTVSRIRTEHFPLTLESARPSHTSQYLCASSESMGGNQPQHFGDGTRLSIL.

This chain joins TRBV5-1 and TRBJ2-4; TRBD1 aligns across 10 bases. CDR3 length: 17 amino acids. Germline V gene data show CDR1 as SGHRS and CDR2 as YFSETQ. J lost 0 bases, V lost 0 bases, and 3 bases had no gene match. CDR3 sequence (DNA): TGCGCCAGCAGCTTGGACGGGACAGGGGAAGCCAAAAACATTCAGTACTTC. It translates to CASSLDGTGEAKNIQYF.

The chain joins TRBV6-6 to TRBJ1-6, with a possible D match to TRBD1 (5 bases). Germline V gene data show CDR1 as MNHNY and CDR2 as SVGAGI (reference sequence). V gave up 5 bases and J gave up 5 bases, with 22 bases separating them. The CDR3 length is 18 residues. The CDR3 loop is CASSPSLGGGADNSPLHF. CDR3 DNA: TGTGCCAGCAGTCCATCCTTAGGCGGAGGGGCGGATAATTCACCCCTCCACTTT.

This rearrangement joins TRBV5-1 to TRBJ2-7, with 10 bases fitting TRBD2. The CDR3 covers 15 residues. The junction had 7 bases not matched to a gene; V was cut back by 4 bases and J by 3 bases. Germline CDR1 reads SGHRS; CDR2 reads YFSETQ. The CDR3 reads CASSRSGGLDYEQYF. As DNA, the CDR3 is TGCGCCAGCAGCCGTAGCGGGGGGCTCGACTACGAGCAGTACTTC.

The chain combines TRBV7-2 with TRBJ2-3; 10 positions agree with TRBD2. The CDR3 extends over 15 amino acids. Germline-derived CDR1 and CDR2 are SGHTA and FQGNSA. The CDR3 spells CNSGPGLAVGGTQYF. DNA for the CDR3: TGTAATTCCGGCCCAGGACTAGCGGTAGGGGGTACGCAGTATTTT.

The rearrangement uses TRBV9 and TRBJ2-3; 14 nucleotides align to TRBD2. Germline CDR1 is SGDLS and CDR2 is YYNGEE. V dropped 0 bases and J dropped 4; count of bases not matched to a gene: 4. The CDR3 loop spans 17 amino acids. The CDR3 coding sequence is TGTGCCAGCAGCGTAGCGAGACTAGCGGGGGGGTCAGATACGCAGTATTTT. Protein: CASSVARLAGGSDTQYF. The whole variable domain, filled in from reference TRBV9 and TRBJ2-3, reads DSGVTQTPKHLITATGQRVTLRCSPRSGDLSVYWYQQSLDQGLQFLIQYYNGEERAKGNILERFSAQQFPDLHSELNLSSLELGDSALYFCASSVARLAGGSDTQYFGPGTRLTVL.

CDR3 nucleotides: TGTGCCAGCAGCAAAAGGCGACGGAGGGAGCGGGTCAGCACTGAAGCTTTCTTT. Translation: CASSKRRRRERVSTEAFF. The V gene is TRBV21-1, the J gene TRBJ1-1. TRBV21-1 is deemed a pseudogene. This CDR3 is built from 18 residues.

CDR3 bases: TGTGCCAGCAGCCTACTACCAAGATCCTTCCCCCCCGGGACAGGGAATAATCAGCCCCAGCATTTT. This encodes CASSLLPRSFPPGTGNNQPQHF. The chain employs TRBV3-1 (or the pseudogene TRBV3-2) and TRBJ1-5, with 9 bases identical to TRBD1. CDR1 is LGHDT, CDR2 YNNKEL, per germline (reference sequence). This CDR3 has 22 residues. V lost 4 bases and J lost 4; bases outside the gene matches: 26.

The V gene is TRBV2, the J gene TRBJ1-6; D possibly corresponds to TRBD1 (6 bases). Between the trimmed V and J ends, which lost 7 bases and 7 bases, there was a span of 14 bases. Germline lookup yields CDR1 SNHLY and CDR2 FYNNEI. This CDR3 region has 14 residues. The CDR3 coding sequence is TGTGCCAGCACTCGCCGGGACAACAATTCACCCCTCCACTTT. Translation gives CASTRRDNNSPLHF.

The chain is built from TRBV4-2 and TRBJ2-5, with 8 bases lining up with TRBD2. V trimming: 0 bases; J trimming: 2 bases; junction bases outside the gene matches: 8. The CDR3 sequence is 17 residues long. Germline CDR1 and CDR2: LGHNA and YNFKEQ. The CDR3 DNA reads as TGTGCCAGCAGCCAAGAAATGTTAGCGGGGCATCAAGAGACCCAGTACTTC. Amino acids: CASSQEMLAGHQETQYF.

Here the CDR3 DNA reads TGTGCCAGCAGCGTAGGCGGGGGGGTCACTGAAGCTTTCTTT. Its protein product is CASSVGGGVTEAFF. V usage is TRBV9 and J usage is TRBJ1-1, with D possibly matching TRBD1 (5 bases). CDR1 and CDR2 from the germline V gene are SGDLS and YYNGEE. The germline V and J ends were trimmed by 0 bases and 4 bases, with 10 bases remaining between them. This CDR3 has 14 amino acids. Using reference TRBV9 and TRBJ1-1 for the parts outside the CDR3, the full variable domain is DSGVTQTPKHLITATGQRVTLRCSPRSGDLSVYWYQQSLDQGLQFLIQYYNGEERAKGNILERFSAQQFPDLHSELNLSSLELGDSALYFCASSVGGGVTEAFFGQGTRLTVV.

In this sample, this clone turned up once. The chain uses TRBV3-1 (or the pseudogene TRBV3-2) and TRBJ2-3; D is unclear. In germline, CDR1 is LGHDT, CDR2 YNNKEL (reference sequence). The V gene lost 1 base and the J gene lost 0 bases, with 8 bases spanning the gap. CDR3 length equals 15 residues. This CDR3 reads CASSQGLTSTDTQYF. For the CDR3, the DNA is TGTGCCAGCAGCCAAGGTCTAACTAGCACAGATACGCAGTATTTT.